This paragraph covers one T cell receptor beta chain sequence. These data come from a study of Ad26.COV2.S vaccination and SARS-CoV-2 variants. Study at large: Doses of Ad26.COV2.S were injected into muscle once or twice, 56 days apart.

This table comes from immunoSEQ multiplex PCR, and its TCRdb copy is limited to in-frame clones, with some not included. The repertoire holds 410,000 or so clones, around 93% seen once, with 1.5% to 2% in the top ten. As for treatment: some 20 received Ad26.COV2.S at low or high dose, single or two shots; about 5 received placebo; per-sample allocation not given. Sample collection was performed on day 63 after the first vaccine or placebo injection. The vaccine delivered Wuhan-strain SARS-CoV-2 spike through an Ad26 vector. V lost 3 bases, J lost 3 bases, and 6 bases lay in between. The length of the CDR3 is 12 residues. The germline V gene encodes CDR1 WNHNN and CDR2 SYGVQD (reference sequence).

The sample consisted of peripheral blood, taken in a trial of Ad26.COV2.S vaccine versus placebo. V is TRBV10-1 and J is TRBJ2-7, with a tentative D call TRBD1 (5 bases). The TCR sequence derives from a person between 18 and 65 years old who received the Ad26.COV2.S COVID-19 vaccine or a placebo. The CDR3 loop reads CASSDTGYEQYF. The CDR3 region has the DNA TGCGCCAGCAGTGATACAGGCTACGAGCAGTACTTC.